These 12 T cell receptor beta chains originate from one sample sequenced in a study of human T cells and chemical hapten exposure. TCRdb re-called the RACE reads with MiXCR, one entry per CDR3 protein. The sample shows tens of thousands of distinct CDR3 sequences, under 15% of them seen only once. This sample's time point: patch test 3, about 24 weeks after DPC sensitization. Treatment noted: therapeutic diphenylcyclopropenone sensitization with weekly scalp DPC. Sequenced material: whole blood, taken in connection with sensitization to the hapten diphenylcyclopropenone (DPC). Receptor source: a man aged 25 to 45 with alopecia areata. Some clones in this sample may be carry-over from other donors' samples.

This clonotype was observed many times. This sequence joins TRBV7-3 and TRBJ1-4; D is perhaps TRBD1 (5 bases). From germline, CDR1 is SGHTA and CDR2 FQGTGA. Trimming left V 8 bases short and J 5 bases short, with 12 bases between. The CDR3 is 13 residues long. CDR3 loop: CASSAGPNEKLFF. CDR3 nucleotides: TGTGCCAGCTCAGCAGGGCCGAATGAAAAACTGTTTTTT.

This clonotype turned up a few times. The chain couples TRBV7-2 to TRBJ2-7; D may be TRBD2 (5 bases). Germline V gives CDR1 SGHTA, CDR2 FQGNSA. Trimming removed 0 bases at V and 1 base at J, with 13 bases between. The CDR3 has 16 amino acids. CDR3 DNA sequence: TGTGCCAGCAGCTTAGCGCCAAAGTCGGGGTCCTACGAGCAGTACTTC. Translation gives CASSLAPKSGSYEQYF. Full variable domain (remainder filled in from reference TRBV7-2 and TRBJ2-7): GAGVSQSPSNKVTEKGKDVELRCDPISGHTALYWYRQSLGQGLEFLIYFQGNSAPDKSGLPSDRFSAERTGGSVSTLTIQRTQQEDSAVYLCASSLAPKSGSYEQYFGPGTRLTVT.

V and J are TRBV11-2 and TRBJ2-2; D is uncertain. Germline assignment: CDR1 SGHAT and CDR2 FQNNGV. Trimming removed 5 bases at V and 7 bases at J, with 8 bases between. The CDR3 contains 12 residues. The chain's CDR3 is CASSQARGELFF. The DNA for the CDR3 is TGTGCCAGCAGCCAAGCCCGCGGGGAGCTGTTTTTT.

Of note for this clonotype: This may be a read error: a much more frequent sequence differs by one nucleotide. The chain is built from TRBV3-1 and TRBJ2-7; no clear D. Germline V gives CDR1 LGHDT, CDR2 YNNKEL (reference sequence). The CDR3 sequence is 11 residues long. CDR3 sequence (DNA): TGTGCCAGCAGCCAAGAGTTCGAGCAGTGCTTC. Translation gives CASSQEFEQCF.

The chain carries TRBV5-1 and TRBJ1-1; no clear D. Germline CDR1 SGHRS, CDR2 YFSETQ. The ends were cut back, 6 bases at V and 2 bases at J, with 8 bases in the middle. This CDR3 spans 12 amino acids. The CDR3 DNA is TGCGCCAGCAAGTTGGACAACACTGAAGCTTTCTTT. It is translated as CASKLDNTEAFF.

This chain uses TRBV5-1 with TRBJ2-7, with a weak D call TRBD1 (6 bases). CDR1 and CDR2 from the germline V gene are SGHRS and YFSETQ. This CDR3 has 14 amino acids. Between the trimmed V and J ends, which lost 1 base and 5 bases, there was a span of 13 bases. The CDR3: CASSLSGVGDEQYF. The CDR3 region has the DNA TGCGCCAGCAGCTTGTCAGGGGTTGGCGACGAGCAGTACTTC.

This clonotype was detected ten times or more. Here the CDR3 reads CASSPRTSGGLTKNIQYF. CDR3 nucleotide sequence: TGTGCCAGCAGCCCGCGGACTAGCGGGGGGCTAACCAAAAACATTCAGTACTTC. The chain couples TRBV7-8 to TRBJ2-4, with 14 bases aligning to TRBD2. Losses at the gene ends were 5 bases for V and 2 bases for J; bases not matched to a gene: 8. The CDR3 totals 18 residues. Germline CDR1 reads SGHVS; CDR2 reads FQNEAQ.

This clonotype turned up a few times. A much larger clone sits a single nucleotide away, making a read error possible. V is TRBV7-2 and J is TRBJ2-1, with 11 nucleotides matching TRBD2. Germline CDR1 and CDR2: SGHTA and FQGNSA. The CDR3 is 15 residues long. Trimming cost V 5 bases and J 4 bases; bases outside gene matches: 4. CDR3 region: CASSAGTSGYNEQFF. Here the CDR3 DNA reads TGTGCCAGCAGCGCCGGGACTAGCGGTTACAATGAGCAGTTCTTC.

This clonotype showed up many times. The J gene is TRBJ2-3, the V gene TRBV20-1; 7 bases fit TRBD2. V dropped 6 bases and J dropped 4; count of bases not matched to a gene: 4. The CDR3 is 12 amino acids. Germline CDR1 and CDR2: DFQATT and SNEGSKA (reference sequence). The CDR3 nucleotides read TGCAGTGCCGCGGGGGTACCAGATACGCAGTATTTT. As protein: CSAAGVPDTQYF.

The chain recombines TRBV24-1 with TRBJ2-5, with D perhaps matching TRBD1 (7 bases). The germline CDR1 and CDR2 sequences are KGHDR and SFDVKD. Trimming stripped 9 bases from V and 1 base from J, with 17 bases between. The CDR3 has 15 residues. CDR3 sequence (DNA): TGTGCCACCTCCCCGGGGGCAGGGGGCCAAGAGACCCAGTACTTC. This translates into CATSPGAGGQETQYF.

A remark on this clonotype: A clone one base away is much larger, so this may be a read error. The chain couples TRBV6-2 or TRBV6-3 to TRBJ1-5; 9 positions agree with TRBD1. The CDR3 extends over 15 amino acids. Germline V lookup: CDR1 MNHEY, CDR2 SVGEGT. The CDR3 bases are TGTGCCATCAGTTACCCGGGACAGGGTAACCAGCCCCAGCATTTT. This codes for CAISYPGQGNQPQHF.

Ten or more counts support this clonotype. The chain couples TRBV25-1 to TRBJ1-2; the match to TRBD1 covers 8 bases. The CDR3 covers 18 residues. Per the germline V gene, CDR1 is MGHDK and CDR2 is SYGVNS. Unmatched junction bases numbered 21, after V lost 4 bases and J lost 8 bases. CDR3 sequence reads: CASSGPRDRLRSGGGYTF. As DNA, the CDR3 is TGTGCCAGCAGTGGCCCCCGGGACAGGCTGAGGTCAGGAGGCGGCTACACCTTC.